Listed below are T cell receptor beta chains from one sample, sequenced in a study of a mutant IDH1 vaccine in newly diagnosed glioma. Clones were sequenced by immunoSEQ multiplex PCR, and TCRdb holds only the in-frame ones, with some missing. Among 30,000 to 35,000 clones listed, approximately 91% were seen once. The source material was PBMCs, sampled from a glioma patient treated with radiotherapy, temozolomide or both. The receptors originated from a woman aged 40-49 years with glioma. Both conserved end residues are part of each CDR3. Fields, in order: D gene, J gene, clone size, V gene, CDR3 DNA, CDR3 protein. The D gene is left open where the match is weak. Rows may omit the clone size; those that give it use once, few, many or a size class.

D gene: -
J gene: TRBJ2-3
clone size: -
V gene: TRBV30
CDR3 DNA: TGTGCCTGGGACCAGAACACAGATACGCAGTATTTT
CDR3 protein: CAWDQNTDTQYF

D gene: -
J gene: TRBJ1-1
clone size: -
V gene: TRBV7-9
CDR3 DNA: TGTGCCAGCAGCCGACCGGCGGGGAGGTCTGCTGAAGCTTTCTTT
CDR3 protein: CASSRPAGRSAEAFF

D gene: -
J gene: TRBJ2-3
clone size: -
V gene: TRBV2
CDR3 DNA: TGTGCCAGCAGTGGAGTCTACACAGATACGCAGTATTTT
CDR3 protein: CASSGVYTDTQYF

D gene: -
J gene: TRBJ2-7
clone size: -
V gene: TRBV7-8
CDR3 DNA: TGTGCCAGCAGCTTAGGTGTCTCCTCCTACGAGCAGTACTTC
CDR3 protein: CASSLGVSSYEQYF

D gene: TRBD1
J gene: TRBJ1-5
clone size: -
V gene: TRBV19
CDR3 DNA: TGTGCCAGTGGAGGGACAGGGGTTAATCAGCCCCAGCATTTT
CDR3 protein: CASGGTGVNQPQHF

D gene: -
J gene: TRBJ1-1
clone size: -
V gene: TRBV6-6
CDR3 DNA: TGTGCCAGCAACCCGCTCTTGGGGGCCCTGAACACTGAAGCTTTCTTT
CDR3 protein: CASNPLLGALNTEAFF

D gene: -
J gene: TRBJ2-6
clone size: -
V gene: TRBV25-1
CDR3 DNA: TGTGCCAGCAGGCAAGGTACTGGGGCCAACGTCCTGACTTTC
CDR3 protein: CASRQGTGANVLTF

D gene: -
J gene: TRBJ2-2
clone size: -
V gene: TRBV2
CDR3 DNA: TGTGCCAGCATCGCCCTTAGCGGGACAGTGGCCGGGGAGCTGTTTTTT
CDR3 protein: CASIALSGTVAGELFF

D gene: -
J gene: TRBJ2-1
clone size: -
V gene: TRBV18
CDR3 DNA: TGTGCCAGCTCACTAACCGGACAAAGCTACAATGAGCAGTTCTTC
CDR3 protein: CASSLTGQSYNEQFF

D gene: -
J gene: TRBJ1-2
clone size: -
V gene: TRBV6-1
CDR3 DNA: TGTGCCAGCAGTGAGGAACAGGGCCGGAGCTATGGCTACACCTTC
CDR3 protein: CASSEEQGRSYGYTF

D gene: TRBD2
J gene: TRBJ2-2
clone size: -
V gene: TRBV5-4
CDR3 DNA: TGTGCCAGCAGCCCTAGCGGGGGAAACACCGGGGAGCTGTTTTTT
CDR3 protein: CASSPSGGNTGELFF

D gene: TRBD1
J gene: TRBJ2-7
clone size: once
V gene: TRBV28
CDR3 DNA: TGTGCCCACCGATTAAAGGGGACAGTCGAGCAGTACTTC
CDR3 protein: CAHRLKGTVEQYF

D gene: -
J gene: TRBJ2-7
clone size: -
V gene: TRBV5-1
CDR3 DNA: TGCGCCAGCAGCTTGTATTCCCGGTACGAGCAGTACTTC
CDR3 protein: CASSLYSRYEQYF

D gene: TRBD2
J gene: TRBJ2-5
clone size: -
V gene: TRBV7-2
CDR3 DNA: TGTGCCAGCAGCCGAGGCCCTAGCGGGGTCCAAGAGACCCAGTACTTC
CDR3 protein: CASSRGPSGVQETQYF

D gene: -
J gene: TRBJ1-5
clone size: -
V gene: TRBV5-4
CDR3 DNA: TGTGCCAGCAGCTTGTTCGGCCAGCCCCAGCATTTT
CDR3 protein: CASSLFGQPQHF

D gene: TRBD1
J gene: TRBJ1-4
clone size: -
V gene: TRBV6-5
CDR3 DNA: TGTGCCAGCAGCCGGGGACAGGGAAAACTGTTTTTT
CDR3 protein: CASSRGQGKLFF